What follows are 11 T cell receptor beta chains derived from one specimen sequenced in a study of TIL therapy for anti-PD-1-resistant metastatic lung cancer. Time point here: pre-treatment sample, taken before nivolumab and TIL therapy. Sequencing used immunoSEQ v3. The table came from immunoSEQ multiplex PCR; TCRdb's copy has only in-frame clones and leaves some out. The table shows 30,000 to 45,000 clones, with roughly 80% occurring only once. This sample comprised blood, obtained at baseline. These receptors were obtained from a person between 25 and 79 years old with non-small cell lung cancer.

The CDR3 reads CASSLGGADTQYF. The DNA for the CDR3 is TGTGCCAGCAGCTTAGGAGGGGCAGATACGCAGTATTTT. The V call is TRBV11-2, the J call TRBJ2-3; D could derive from TRBD1 or TRBD2 (5 bases each). Germline V gives CDR1 SGHAT, CDR2 FQNNGV. V gave up 1 base and J gave up 4 bases, with 6 bases separating them. The CDR3 spans 13 residues.

The chain uses TRBV5-4 and TRBJ2-7; the match to TRBD2 covers 9 bases. The CDR3 has 15 amino acids. Losses at the gene ends were 4 bases for V and 1 base for J; bases not matched to a gene: 6. The germline CDR1 and CDR2 sequences are SGHNT and YYREEE (reference sequence). This chain's CDR3 is CASSPVTSGSYEQYF. CDR3 coding DNA: TGTGCCAGCAGCCCCGTGACTAGCGGTTCCTACGAGCAGTACTTC.

The chain carries TRBV7-9 and TRBJ1-6; no firm D call. The germline V gene encodes CDR1 SEHNR and CDR2 FQNEAQ (reference sequence). This CDR3 is built from 17 residues. The V end was cut by 5 bases, the J end by 2 bases, with 16 bases between. The DNA for the CDR3 is TGTGCCAGCAGCCCGCGATCAGTAAGCCCCTATAATTCACCCCTCCACTTT. Translated, it gives CASSPRSVSPYNSPLHF.

The chain links TRBV5-4 to TRBJ1-1; D not resolved. CDR1 is SGHNT, CDR2 YYREEE, per germline (reference sequence). The CDR3 contains 12 residues. V shed 3 bases and J shed 1 base, with 4 bases lying between them. CDR3 in DNA: TGTGCCAGCAGCTCCCCGAACACTGAAGCTTTCTTT. Translated, it gives CASSSPNTEAFF.

The chain couples TRBV4-1 to TRBJ2-3; 9 bases are shared with TRBD2. After removal of 7 bases from V and 7 bases from J, the junction contained 15 bases not matched to a gene. This CDR3 is built from 16 residues. Germline CDR1 is MGHRA and CDR2 is YSYEKL. This CDR3 reads CASTEGRGGRGYTQYF. The CDR3 DNA reads TGCGCCAGCACCGAAGGGAGGGGCGGGAGGGGATATACGCAGTATTTT.

The chain couples TRBV5-1 to TRBJ1-2, with D perhaps TRBD1 (6 bases). CDR3 length equals 13 residues. V was trimmed by 7 bases and J by 7 bases, leaving 17 bases between them. Germline V gene sequence: CDR1 SGHRS, CDR2 YFSETQ. In DNA, the CDR3 is TGCGCCAGCTCCTCGACAGGCTGGGTTGGCTACACCTTC. Protein sequence: CASSSTGWVGYTF. The full variable domain, with the rest looked up from reference TRBV5-1 and TRBJ1-2, is KAGVTQTPRYLIKTRGQQVTLSCSPISGHRSVSWYQQTPGQGLQFLFEYFSETQRNKGNFPGRFSGRQFSNSRSEMNVSTLELGDSALYLCASSSTGWVGYTFGSGTRLTVV.

The chain is built from TRBV7-2 and TRBJ1-6; 7 bases agree with TRBD1. The CDR3 runs to 18 residues. The germline V gene encodes CDR1 SGHTA and CDR2 FQGNSA. Trimming cost V 6 bases and J 6 bases; bases outside gene matches: 17. CDR3 loop: CASSSGLPGGYFNSPLHF. The CDR3 DNA follows: TGTGCCAGCAGTTCGGGGCTGCCAGGGGGGTACTTTAATTCACCCCTCCACTTT.

The CDR3 bases are TGTGCCAGCAGTTACTCGTCCACAGGGGCAAATGAGCAGTTCTTC. As protein: CASSYSSTGANEQFF. The rearrangement links TRBV6-5 to TRBJ2-1; TRBD1 agrees at 7 bases. CDR1 is MNHEY and CDR2 is SVGAGI in the germline V gene. The CDR3 consists of 15 residues. The V and J ends lost 0 bases and 7 bases, in that order; junction bases with no gene match: 6.

The chain has TRBV29-1 and TRBJ1-2; 8 positions agree with TRBD1. V gave up 7 bases and J gave up 2 bases; unmatched junction bases: 6. CDR1 and CDR2 from the germline V gene are SQVTM and ANQGSEA. The CDR3 spans 13 residues. The CDR3 spells CSARDRMNYGYTF. CDR3 DNA: TGCAGCGCCCGGGACAGGATGAACTATGGCTACACCTTC. The variable domain in full, with the rest retrieved from reference TRBV29-1 and TRBJ1-2, is SAVISQKPSRDICQRGTSLTIQCQVDSQVTMMFWYRQQPGQSLTLIATANQGSEATYESGFVIDKFPISRPNLTFSTLTVSNMSPEDSSIYLCSARDRMNYGYTFGSGTRLTVV.

This clone ranks as medium-sized. DNA for the CDR3: TGTGCCAGCAGCATCGGGGGGGGTTACAATGAGCAGTTCTTC. Amino acid sequence: CASSIGGGYNEQFF. The V gene is TRBV27, the J gene TRBJ2-1, with TRBD2 matching over 8 bases. J was trimmed by 4 bases and V by 6 bases; bases with no gene match: 5. Germline values: CDR1 MNHEY, CDR2 SMNVEV (reference sequence). The CDR3 runs to 14 residues.

The V gene is TRBV7-2, the J gene TRBJ2-7, with 7 bases aligning to TRBD2. The CDR3 sequence is 14 residues long. CDR1 SGHTA and CDR2 FQGNSA come from the germline V gene. Trimming cost V 4 bases and J 6 bases; bases outside gene matches: 9. The CDR3 sequence: CASSSLTGGVEQYF. DNA of the CDR3: TGTGCCAGCAGCTCCCTGACGGGGGGTGTCGAGCAGTACTTC.